Following are 32 T cell receptor beta chains from one sample sequenced in a study of response to subunit inactivated influenza vaccine. Each CDR3 protein is one row after TCRdb ran MiXCR on the RT-PCR reads. The sample contains some 800,000 distinct CDR3 sequences, roughly 20% of which appear only once. This sample comprised PBMCs from blood, obtained roughly 5 days after vaccination. The receptors derive from a man between 50 and 59 years old who received an inactivated influenza vaccine.

This clonotype appeared a few times. This chain connects TRBV6-2 or TRBV6-3 to TRBJ1-1, with a possible D match to TRBD1 (5 bases). Trimming cost V 5 bases and J 4 bases, with 11 bases left between them. CDR1 is MNHEY, CDR2 SVGEGT, per germline. The CDR3 is 13 amino acids. The CDR3 DNA is TGTGCCAGCAGTAAACAGGATCGCACTGAAGCTTTCTTT. It is translated as CASSKQDRTEAFF.

The J gene is TRBJ2-7, the V gene TRBV20-1; D may be TRBD2 (6 bases). V lost 3 bases and J 0 bases, leaving 27 bases between the germline ends. Per germline, CDR1 DFQATT and CDR2 SNEGSKA (reference sequence). The CDR3 spans 19 residues. DNA of the CDR3: TGCAGTGCTAGGAAAAGGTTGTCTAGCGTGGTGAGCCACTCCTACGAGCAGTACTTC. The encoded protein is CSARKRLSSVVSHSYEQYF.

V and J are TRBV3-1 and TRBJ1-1; D is unclear. From germline, CDR1 is LGHDT and CDR2 YNNKEL (reference sequence). Between the trimmed V and J ends, which lost 1 base and 2 bases, there was a span of 14 bases. This CDR3 is 16 amino acids long. The CDR3 loop is CASSQGEIRRNTEAFF. CDR3 nucleotide sequence: TGTGCCAGCAGCCAAGGGGAGATCCGGAGAAACACTGAAGCTTTCTTT.

The V and J genes are TRBV7-8 and TRBJ2-1; D gene ambiguous. The CDR3 runs to 16 residues. Between the trimmed V and J ends, which lost 6 bases and 0 bases, there was a span of 15 bases. Looked up from germline, CDR1 is SGHVS and CDR2 is FQNEAQ. CDR3: CASRVHWDSSYNEQFF. DNA for the CDR3: TGTGCCAGCAGGGTACATTGGGATAGCTCCTACAATGAGCAGTTCTTC.

This sequence joins TRBV14 and TRBJ2-1; TRBD2 might be the D (5 bases). V was pared by 2 bases and J by 10 bases, with 12 bases between. Per germline, CDR1 SGHDN and CDR2 FVKESK. The CDR3 length is 13 residues. In nucleotides, the CDR3 is TGTGCCAGCAGCCAATCACTAGTTAGGGAGCAGTTCTTC. It codes for CASSQSLVREQFF.

In the case of this clonotype: A read error may produce the germline difference seen at one junction end. The chain recombines TRBV28 with TRBJ2-3; D remains ambiguous. The CDR3 has 16 residues. CDR1 is MDHEN, CDR2 SYDVKM, per germline. The CDR3 DNA is TGTGGCAGCAGTACGAGAACCGCTTCTAGCACAGATACGCAGTATTTT. Its translation: CGSSTRTASSTDTQYF. Full variable domain (remainder filled in from reference TRBV28 and TRBJ2-3): DVKVTQSSRYLVKRTGEKVFLECVQDMDHENMFWYRQDPGLGLRLIYFSYDVKMKEKGDIPEGYSVSREKKERFSLILESASTNQTSMYLCGSSTRTASSTDTQYFGPGTRLTVL.

The chain has TRBV5-1 and TRBJ1-5; 7 positions agree with TRBD1. V shed 4 bases and J 4 bases; nucleotides not matched to a gene: 8. The germline gives CDR1 SGHRS, CDR2 YFSETQ. The CDR3 loop spans 15 amino acids. The CDR3 region has the DNA TGCGCCAGCAGCCCGACAGGGAGTGGGAATCAGCCCCAGCATTTT. Translated: CASSPTGSGNQPQHF. Together with reference TRBV5-1 and TRBJ1-5, the CDR3 gives the full variable domain: KAGVTQTPRYLIKTRGQQVTLSCSPISGHRSVSWYQQTPGQGLQFLFEYFSETQRNKGNFPGRFSGRQFSNSRSEMNVSTLELGDSALYLCASSPTGSGNQPQHFGDGTRLSIL.

The CDR3: CASSEFGEGAFYEQYF. The CDR3 DNA is TGTGCCAGCAGTGAATTCGGGGAGGGGGCCTTCTACGAGCAGTACTTC. This chain uses TRBV2 with TRBJ2-7, with D perhaps matching TRBD1 or TRBD2 (7 bases each). The CDR3 totals 16 residues. The germline V and J ends were trimmed by 2 bases and 3 bases, with 17 bases remaining between them. Germline V gene sequence: CDR1 SNHLY, CDR2 FYNNEI.

This clonotype turned up a few times. CDR3 nucleotides: TGCAGCGTTTCGGGGACTAGCGGGAGCTCCTACGAGCAGTACTTC. Protein: CSVSGTSGSSYEQYF. The V gene is TRBV29-1, the J gene TRBJ2-7; 14 nucleotides line up with TRBD2. This CDR3 spans 15 amino acids. CDR1 SQVTM and CDR2 ANQGSEA come from the germline V gene. V lost 5 bases to trimming and J lost 0 bases; unmatched junction nucleotides: 3.

In its sample, this clonotype was seen a few times. The rearrangement uses TRBV6-5 and TRBJ2-3; D may be TRBD2 (5 bases). The V gene lost 0 bases and the J gene lost 2 bases, with 18 bases spanning the gap. The V gene's germline CDR1 is MNHEY and CDR2 SVGAGI. This CDR3 region has 18 residues. DNA of the CDR3: TGTGCCAGCAGTTACTCCTCAACCAGCCGGGGTCCCACAGATACGCAGTATTTT. Its protein is CASSYSSTSRGPTDTQYF.

This clonotype was picked up a small number of times. The chain combines TRBV28 with TRBJ2-4, with a weak D call TRBD1 (5 bases). CDR3 length: 17 amino acids. The V and J ends lost 8 bases and 3 bases respectively, with 23 bases between them. Germline CDR1 is MDHEN and CDR2 is SYDVKM. CDR3 nucleotides: TGTGCCAGCCTCGGCGGTAGGGGTCTAGGGAACAAAAACATTCAGTACTTC. It codes for CASLGGRGLGNKNIQYF.

This clonotype came up many times. The rearrangement joins TRBV12-3 or TRBV12-4 to TRBJ2-1; tentative D call: TRBD1 (6 bases). The V end lost 5 bases, the J end lost 1 base, and 15 bases lay between the germline ends. This CDR3 is 16 amino acids long. CDR3 sequence (DNA): TGTGCCAGCAGTCGGAGGACAGCCCAGTCCTACAATGAGCAGTTCTTC. Translated, it gives CASSRRTAQSYNEQFF.

This clonotype was observed a handful of times. This rearrangement joins TRBV4-3 to TRBJ2-1; 13 positions match TRBD2. Losses at the gene ends were 0 bases for V and 5 bases for J; bases not matched to a gene: 10. The CDR3 extends over 19 amino acids. Germline V gene lookup returns CDR1 LGHNA and CDR2 YSLEER. The CDR3 coding sequence is TGCGCCAGCAGCCAAGAAGTTTTACTAGCGGGGGGGCTCGACAATGAGCAGTTCTTC. This encodes CASSQEVLLAGGLDNEQFF.

This clonotype was seen only a few times. The rearrangement links TRBV20-1 to TRBJ2-7, with a possible D match to TRBD2 (6 bases). The CDR3 contains 11 residues. The V end was cut by 6 bases, the J end by 2 bases, with 8 bases between. Germline values: CDR1 DFQATT, CDR2 SNEGSKA (reference sequence). The CDR3 DNA reads as TGCAGTGCCCCGGGGGCCTACGAGCAGTACTTC. Translating gives CSAPGAYEQYF.

CDR3 in amino acids: CALSLAGTSGHEVYEQYF. CDR3 nucleotides: TGTGCCCTCAGTTTAGCCGGGACTAGCGGGCATGAAGTGTACGAGCAGTACTTC. The genes are TRBV2 and TRBJ2-7, with 12 bases matching TRBD2. From germline, CDR1 is SNHLY and CDR2 FYNNEI. V dropped 11 bases and J dropped 4; count of bases not matched to a gene: 21. The CDR3 consists of 18 residues.

This clonotype has just a few counts. The rearrangement joins TRBV7-2 to TRBJ2-5, with 10 nucleotides matching TRBD2. V shed 0 bases, J shed 7 bases, and the junction held 11 bases outside the gene matches. Germline values: CDR1 SGHTA, CDR2 FQGNSA. The CDR3 runs to 17 residues. CDR3 nucleotides: TGTGCCAGCAGCTTAGCCCGGACTAGCGGCCACCGCGGGACCCAGTACTTC. It encodes CASSLARTSGHRGTQYF.

This chain uses TRBV28 with TRBJ1-2; D remains ambiguous. Trimming cost V 3 bases and J 8 bases, with 13 bases left between them. Germline CDR1 reads MDHEN; CDR2 reads SYDVKM. CDR3 length: 13 residues. CDR3 protein: CASSLPAGEGYTF. CDR3 DNA sequence: TGTGCCAGCAGTTTGCCGGCGGGTGAGGGCTACACCTTC.

The chain has TRBV10-3 and TRBJ2-6, with unresolved D. Germline assignment: CDR1 ENHRY and CDR2 SYGVKD. The CDR3 runs 16 residues. V dropped 4 bases and J dropped 4 bases, with 14 bases sitting between them. CDR3 amino acids: CAISGPHRAGANVLTF. The DNA for the CDR3 is TGTGCCATCAGTGGACCCCACAGAGCCGGGGCCAACGTCCTGACTTTC.

In this sample, this clonotype turned up a few times. The chain couples TRBV27 to TRBJ2-1; D assignment may be TRBD1 or TRBD2 (5 bases each). Trimming stripped 3 bases from V and 7 bases from J, with 13 bases between. The CDR3 is 14 amino acids. CDR1 is MNHEY, CDR2 SMNVEV, per germline (reference sequence). This CDR3 is CASSLGTYGNEQFF. The CDR3 nucleotides read TGTGCCAGCAGTTTGGGGACGTATGGGAATGAGCAGTTCTTC.

This clonotype was observed a few times. This chain links TRBV6-1 with TRBJ2-1, with D maybe TRBD2 (5 bases). This CDR3 is built from 13 residues. Germline assignment: CDR1 MNHNS and CDR2 SASEGT. Deletions cut 6 bases from V and 6 bases from J, with 12 bases between. The CDR3 DNA sequence: TGTGCCAGCAGGGGAGAAAATTCCAATGAGCAGTTCTTC. Its protein product is CASRGENSNEQFF.

The V gene is TRBV12-3 or TRBV12-4, the J gene TRBJ2-2; no definite D call. V lost 6 bases and J 1 base, leaving 9 bases between the germline ends. This CDR3 contains 14 residues. CDR3: CASRSAGNTGELFF. CDR3 coding DNA: TGTGCCAGCAGGTCGGCAGGGAACACCGGGGAGCTGTTTTTT.

This clonotype has only a few counts. The chain carries TRBV4-3 and TRBJ2-1; D gene uncertain. CDR1 and CDR2 from the germline V gene are LGHNA and YSLEER. The V and J ends lost 4 bases and 2 bases respectively, with 12 bases between them. This CDR3 has 15 residues. The CDR3 protein is CASSPIESPYNEQFF. The CDR3 bases are TGCGCCAGCAGCCCCATTGAGAGCCCCTACAATGAGCAGTTCTTC.

This clonotype was recorded many times. This chain links TRBV6-5 with TRBJ1-1; D gene uncertain. Trimming pared 2 bases from V and 3 bases from J, leaving 19 bases between. This CDR3 has 17 amino acids. Germline V lookup: CDR1 MNHEY, CDR2 SVGAGI. The CDR3 DNA reads as TGTGCCAGCAGTTACCGGGCTGTGAAAATTTGGGACACTGAAGCTTTCTTT. Protein sequence: CASSYRAVKIWDTEAFF.

This clonotype was picked up a small number of times. V gene TRBV7-2 combines with J gene TRBJ2-1; D perhaps matches TRBD2 (6 bases). Trimming took off 0 bases at V and 4 bases at J, with 13 bases between the two ends. CDR1 and CDR2 (germline): SGHTA, FQGNSA. The CDR3 consists of 16 residues. This chain's CDR3 is CASSLARELRYNEQFF. The CDR3 DNA reads as TGTGCCAGCAGCTTAGCCCGGGAGTTGCGTTACAATGAGCAGTTCTTC.

The genes are TRBV20-1 and TRBJ2-3; D possibly corresponds to TRBD2 (5 bases). Germline V gene sequence: CDR1 DFQATT, CDR2 SNEGSKA (reference sequence). The V end lost 4 bases, the J end lost 1 base, and 12 bases lay between the germline ends. This CDR3 is built from 14 residues. CDR3 region: CSAILAPRTDTQYF. CDR3 DNA sequence: TGCAGTGCTATTTTAGCGCCTCGCACAGATACGCAGTATTTT.

V and J are TRBV6-1 and TRBJ2-7, with D perhaps matching TRBD2 (6 bases). Trimming cost V 7 bases and J 0 bases, with 10 bases left between them. This CDR3 comprises 13 residues. The germline gives CDR1 MNHNS, CDR2 SASEGT. The CDR3 region has the DNA TGTGCCAGCACTCTAGCGAGCTCCTACGAGCAGTACTTC. The encoded protein is CASTLASSYEQYF.

Many counts were recorded for this clonotype. The J gene is TRBJ1-1, the V gene TRBV5-1, with D perhaps TRBD1 (5 bases). The CDR3 has 13 residues. V lost 4 bases and J lost 3, with 10 bases in between. The germline V gene encodes CDR1 SGHRS and CDR2 YFSETQ. The CDR3, as DNA: TGCGCCAGCAGCCCGGCGGGGGACACTGAAGCTTTCTTT. Amino acids: CASSPAGDTEAFF.

A single count supports this clonotype. Sequence at one end of the junction differs from germline and may be a read error. The rearrangement links TRBV4-3 to TRBJ2-2; the match to TRBD1 covers 9 bases. This CDR3 comprises 15 residues. In germline, CDR1 is LGHNA, CDR2 YSLEER. CDR3 protein: CAISRYRGPTGELFF. CDR3 nucleotide sequence: TGCGCCATCAGCCGCTACAGGGGGCCAACCGGGGAGCTGTTTTTT.

This clonotype came up a few times. This chain joins TRBV28 and TRBJ2-4; no clear D gene. The germline CDR1 and CDR2 sequences are MDHEN and SYDVKM. This CDR3 is 14 amino acids long. V dropped 3 bases and J dropped 0 bases, with 6 bases sitting between them. CDR3 nucleotide sequence: TGTGCCAGCAGTTTTCAAGCAGCCAAAAACATTCAGTACTTC. Its protein is CASSFQAAKNIQYF.

V is TRBV6-1 and J is TRBJ2-4; D gene uncertain. CDR1 MNHNS and CDR2 SASEGT come from the germline V gene. The V and J ends lost 0 bases and 0 bases respectively, with 6 bases between them. This CDR3 has 15 residues. The DNA of the CDR3 is TGTGCCAGCAGTGAAGCGCCCCAAGCCAAAAACATTCAGTACTTC. This gives the protein CASSEAPQAKNIQYF.

V gene TRBV20-1 combines with J gene TRBJ2-1, with D perhaps TRBD1 (7 bases). The CDR3 is 15 residues long. Per the germline V gene, CDR1 is DFQATT and CDR2 is SNEGSKA (reference sequence). Trimming removed 0 bases from V and 5 bases from J, with 14 bases in between. As DNA, the CDR3 is TGCAGTGCTAGAGATTGGAGGGGGCAGGACAATGAGCAGTTCTTC. This codes for CSARDWRGQDNEQFF.

This clonotype has more than one count but fewer than ten. The chain links TRBV5-5 to TRBJ2-7; 11 nucleotides agree with TRBD1. The ends lost 2 bases at V and 3 bases at J; junction bases unmatched: 4. The CDR3 consists of 15 residues. Germline CDR1 is SGHKS and CDR2 is YYEKEE (reference sequence). The CDR3 sequence is CASSLRDRGNYEQYF. CDR3 sequence (DNA): TGTGCCAGCAGCTTACGGGACAGGGGGAACTACGAGCAGTACTTC.